One and the same sample provided the 2 T cell receptor beta chains below, sequenced in a study of OX40 agonist ivuxolimab in advanced cancers. TCRdb keeps only in-frame clones here, not all; method: immunoSEQ multiplex PCR. Seen here are 15,000 or so clones, about 90% observed once, and the top ten hold about 25%. The starting material was CD4+ or CD8+ T cells sorted from blood, obtained in a trial of the OX40 agonist ivuxolimab. The receptors stem from an adult with an advanced solid tumor such as melanoma, head and neck, liver or kidney cancer.

This chain joins TRBV5-6 and TRBJ1-4, with 7 nucleotides matching TRBD1. Germline loops: CDR1 SGHDT, CDR2 YYEEEE. The CDR3 is 14 residues long. Trimming removed 1 base from V and 8 bases from J; junction bases left unmatched: 5. The CDR3 loop reads CASSLTGVSEKLFF. CDR3 DNA: TGTGCCAGCAGCTTGACAGGGGTTTCGGAAAAACTGTTTTTT. Drawing the rest from reference TRBV5-6 and TRBJ1-4, the complete variable domain is DAGVTQSPTHLIKTRGQQVTLRCSPKSGHDTVSWYQQALGQGPQFIFQYYEEEERQRGNFPDRFSGHQFPNYSSELNVNALLLGDSALYLCASSLTGVSEKLFFGSGTQLSVL.

The chain recombines TRBV5-1 with TRBJ2-1; tentatively, D is TRBD1 or TRBD2 (6 bases each). There are 15 residues in the CDR3. The V end lost 4 bases, the J end lost 4 bases, and 15 bases lay between the germline ends. Germline V gives CDR1 SGHRS, CDR2 YFSETQ. The chain's CDR3 is CASSLTTGAYNEQFF. DNA of the CDR3: TGCGCCAGCAGCCTTACGACGGGGGCTTACAATGAGCAGTTCTTC.